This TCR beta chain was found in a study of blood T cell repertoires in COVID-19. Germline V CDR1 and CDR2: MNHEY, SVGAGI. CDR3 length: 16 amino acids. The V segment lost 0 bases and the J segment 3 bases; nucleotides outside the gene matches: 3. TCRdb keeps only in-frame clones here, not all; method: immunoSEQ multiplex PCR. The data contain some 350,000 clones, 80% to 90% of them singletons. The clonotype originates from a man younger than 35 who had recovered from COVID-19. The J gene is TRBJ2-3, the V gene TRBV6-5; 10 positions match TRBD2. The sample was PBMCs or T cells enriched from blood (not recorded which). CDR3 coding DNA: TGTGCCAGCAGTTACTCGAGTAGCGGGGGGACAGATACGCAGTATTTT. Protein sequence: CASSYSSSGGTDTQYF.